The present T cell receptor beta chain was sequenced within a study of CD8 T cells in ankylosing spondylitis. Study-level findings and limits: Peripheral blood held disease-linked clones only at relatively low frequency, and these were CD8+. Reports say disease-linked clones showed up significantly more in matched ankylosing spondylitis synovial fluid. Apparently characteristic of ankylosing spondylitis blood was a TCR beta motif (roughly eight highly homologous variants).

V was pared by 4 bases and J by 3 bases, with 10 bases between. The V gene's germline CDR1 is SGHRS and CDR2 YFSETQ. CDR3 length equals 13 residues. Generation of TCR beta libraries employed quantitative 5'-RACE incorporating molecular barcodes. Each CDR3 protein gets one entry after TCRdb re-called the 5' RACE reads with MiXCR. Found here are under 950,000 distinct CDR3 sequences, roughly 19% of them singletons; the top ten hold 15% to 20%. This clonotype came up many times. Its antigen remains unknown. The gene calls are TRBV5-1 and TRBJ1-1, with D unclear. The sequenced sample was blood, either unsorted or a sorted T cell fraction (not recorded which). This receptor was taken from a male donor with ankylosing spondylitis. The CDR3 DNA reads TGCGCCAGCAGCCCCGGACGCCACACTGAAGCTTTCTTT. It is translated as CASSPGRHTEAFF.